This T cell receptor (beta chain) stems from a study of shared clonotypes between healthy human individuals. In germline, CDR1 is LNHDA, CDR2 SQIVND (reference sequence). V dropped 6 bases and J dropped 4; count of bases not matched to a gene: 4. This CDR3 has 14 residues. The method was immunoSEQ multiplex PCR; TCRdb's version includes in-frame clones alone and lacks a portion of them. The table records approximately 2.3 million clones, 90% to 95% of them present only once. Study-level points and caveats: Clonotypes shared by all four sorted-subset donors had higher generation probabilities than non-shared clonotypes.

About this clone itself: The antigen remains undetermined. Other DNA sequences within the sample encode an identical CDR3.

The V gene is TRBV19, the J gene TRBJ1-5; 9 positions match TRBD1. The TCR comes from a man in his late teens or twenties in good health. Some clones in this sample may be carry-over from other donors' samples. The material sequenced was naive CD4+ T cells from PBMCs. The sample's subset: CD45RA+ positively selected. The CDR3 reads CASSTTGGNQPQHF. The CDR3 nucleotides read TGTGCCAGTAGCACGACAGGGGGTAATCAGCCCCAGCATTTT. Full variable domain (missing parts from reference TRBV19 and TRBJ1-5): DGGITQSPKYLFRKEGQNVTLSCEQNLNHDAMYWYRQDPGQGLRLIYYSQIVNDFQKGDIAEGYSVSREKKESFPLTVTSAQKNPTAFYLCASSTTGGNQPQHFGDGTRLSIL.